Sequencing of this TCR beta chain was carried out in a study of blood T cells in healthy people across ages. With a J-beta primer mix and a sample-barcoded 5' primer, a second PCR ran about 7 to 12 cycles. MiXCR, applied by TCRdb to the 5' RACE reads, yields one record per CDR3 protein. The data show about 640,000 distinct CDR3 sequences, about 30% seen once. Concerning this clonotype: Possible read error: a much larger clone is one base away.

V was trimmed by 3 bases and J by 7 bases, leaving 13 bases between them. The CDR3 is made up of 14 amino acids. The germline V gene encodes CDR1 MNHEY and CDR2 SMNVEV (reference sequence). The chain employs TRBV27 and TRBJ2-1; D is possibly TRBD2 (6 bases). Sequenced sample: blood. The sequence was collected from a woman aged 80 or over in good health. CDR3 sequence reads: CASSLNGRGNEQFF. The CDR3 region has the DNA TGTGCCAGCAGTTTGAATGGGCGGGGAAATGAGCAGTTCTTC.